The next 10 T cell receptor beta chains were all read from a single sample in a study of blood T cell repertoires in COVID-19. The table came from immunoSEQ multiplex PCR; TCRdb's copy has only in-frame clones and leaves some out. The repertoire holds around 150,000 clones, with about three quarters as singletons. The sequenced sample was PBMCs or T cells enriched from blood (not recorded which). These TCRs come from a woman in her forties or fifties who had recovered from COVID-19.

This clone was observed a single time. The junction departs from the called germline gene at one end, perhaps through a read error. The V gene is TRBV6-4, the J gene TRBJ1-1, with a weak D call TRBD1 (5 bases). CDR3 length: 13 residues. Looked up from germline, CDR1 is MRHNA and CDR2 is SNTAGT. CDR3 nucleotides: TGTGCCAGCAGTGCAGAAGTGGACACAGAAGCTTTCTTT. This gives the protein CASSAEVDTEAFF.

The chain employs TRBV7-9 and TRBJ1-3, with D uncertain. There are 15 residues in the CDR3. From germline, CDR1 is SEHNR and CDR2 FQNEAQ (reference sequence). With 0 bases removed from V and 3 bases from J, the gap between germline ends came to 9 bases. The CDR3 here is CASSLARGGGNTIYF. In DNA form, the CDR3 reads TGTGCCAGCAGCTTAGCGCGGGGAGGTGGAAACACCATATATTTT.

Written as DNA, the CDR3 is TGTGCCAGCAGAGGTACAGGGACAGATACGCAGTATTTT. This encodes CASRGTGTDTQYF. The chain couples TRBV2 to TRBJ2-3; maybe TRBD1 (6 bases). The CDR3 runs to 13 residues. Germline CDR1 is SNHLY and CDR2 is FYNNEI. V lost 6 bases and J 3 bases, leaving 10 bases between the germline ends.

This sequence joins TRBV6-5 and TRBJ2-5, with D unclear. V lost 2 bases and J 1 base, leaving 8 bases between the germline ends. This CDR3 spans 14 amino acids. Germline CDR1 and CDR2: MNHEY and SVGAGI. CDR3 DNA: TGTGCCAGCAGTTACGGGTCGGGCCAAGAGACCCAGTACTTC. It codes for CASSYGSGQETQYF.

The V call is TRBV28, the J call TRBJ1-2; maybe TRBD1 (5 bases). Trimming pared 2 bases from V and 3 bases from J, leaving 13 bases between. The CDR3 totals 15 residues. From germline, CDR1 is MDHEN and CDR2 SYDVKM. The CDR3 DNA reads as TGTGCCAGCAGTTTAGATGACCCAGGGCACTATGGCTACACCTTC. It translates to CASSLDDPGHYGYTF.

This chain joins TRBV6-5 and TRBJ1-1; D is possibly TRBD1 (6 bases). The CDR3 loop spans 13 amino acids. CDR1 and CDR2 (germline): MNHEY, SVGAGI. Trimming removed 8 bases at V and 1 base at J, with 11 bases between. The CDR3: CASGSRGNTEAFF. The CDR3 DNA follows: TGTGCCAGCGGGAGCAGGGGGAACACTGAAGCTTTCTTT.

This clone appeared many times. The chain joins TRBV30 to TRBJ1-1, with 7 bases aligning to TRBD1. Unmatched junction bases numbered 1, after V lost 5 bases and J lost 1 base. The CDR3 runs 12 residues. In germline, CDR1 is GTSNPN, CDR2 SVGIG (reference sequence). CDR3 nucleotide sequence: TGTGCCTGGTACAGGGGGAACACTGAAGCTTTCTTT. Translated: CAWYRGNTEAFF. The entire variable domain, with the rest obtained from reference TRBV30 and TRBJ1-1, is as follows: SQTIHQWPATLVQPVGSPLSLECTVEGTSNPNLYWYRQAAGRGLQLLFYSVGIGQISSEVPQNLSASRPQDRQFILSSKKLLLSDSGFYLCAWYRGNTEAFFGQGTRLTVV.

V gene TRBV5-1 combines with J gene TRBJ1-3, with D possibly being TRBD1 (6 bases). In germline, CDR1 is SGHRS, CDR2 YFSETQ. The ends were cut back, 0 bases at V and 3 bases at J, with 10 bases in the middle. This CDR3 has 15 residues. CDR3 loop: CASSLAGGGGNTIYF. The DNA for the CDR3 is TGCGCCAGCAGCTTGGCGGGGGGCGGTGGAAACACCATATATTTT.

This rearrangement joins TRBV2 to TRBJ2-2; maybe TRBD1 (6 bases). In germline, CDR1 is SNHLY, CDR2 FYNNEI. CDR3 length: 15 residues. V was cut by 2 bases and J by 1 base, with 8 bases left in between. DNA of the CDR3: TGTGCCAGCAGTGAACAGGGGATGAACACCGGGGAGCTGTTTTTT. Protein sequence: CASSEQGMNTGELFF.

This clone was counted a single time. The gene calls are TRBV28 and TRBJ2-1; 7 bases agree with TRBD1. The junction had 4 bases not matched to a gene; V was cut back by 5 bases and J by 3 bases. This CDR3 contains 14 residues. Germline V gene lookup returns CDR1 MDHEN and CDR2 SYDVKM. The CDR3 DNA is TGTGCCAGCAGTCCGCCAGGGGGCTACAATGAGCAGTTCTTC. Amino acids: CASSPPGGYNEQFF.